The rows below give T cell receptor beta chains drawn from one sample of a study of T cell changes during pregnancy in multiple sclerosis. Clones were sequenced by immunoSEQ multiplex PCR, and TCRdb holds only the in-frame ones, with some missing. The table records around 52,000 clones, about 87% of them present only once. Sequencing was done on a sample of peripheral blood from another person, used as feeder cells. These receptors originate from a human donor whose cells served as feeder cells for cultures in a pregnancy study. Each CDR3 is given with its conserved first and last residue. A D gene is named only where the DNA matches it firmly. Size tells how often a clone was seen (once, few, many) or the class of an expanded clone, and some rows leave it out.

CDR3 DNA: TGTGCCAGCAGCCGGACGGGGAGCTCCTACGAGCAGTACTTC
CDR3 protein: CASSRTGSSYEQYF
V gene: TRBV5-4
CDR3 length: 14
J gene: TRBJ2-7
D gene: -
clone size: -

CDR3 DNA: TGCGCCAGCAGCTTTAAGATCGGGGGGCGATCCTACAATGAGCAGTTCTTC
CDR3 protein: CASSFKIGGRSYNEQFF
V gene: TRBV5-1
CDR3 length: 17
J gene: TRBJ2-1
D gene: -
clone size: -

CDR3 DNA: TGTGCCAGCAGCTCCTGGGGGGCCTCTGGAAACACCATATATTTT
CDR3 protein: CASSSWGASGNTIYF
V gene: TRBV7-2
CDR3 length: 15
J gene: TRBJ1-3
D gene: -
clone size: -

CDR3 DNA: TGTGCCAGCAGCTTCCTGGGATGGCGGTCCTTCCGGGGGGAGCTGTTTTTT
CDR3 protein: CASSFLGWRSFRGELFF
V gene: TRBV5-6
CDR3 length: 17
J gene: TRBJ2-2
D gene: -
clone size: -

CDR3 DNA: TGTGCCAGCAGTCCCCGCGCATTGGTCAACACTGAAGCTTTCTTT
CDR3 protein: CASSPRALVNTEAFF
V gene: TRBV6-5
CDR3 length: 15
J gene: TRBJ1-1
D gene: -
clone size: -

CDR3 DNA: TGTGCCAGCAGTCCCTGGGGGACAGGGTCAGACGAGCAGTACTTC
CDR3 protein: CASSPWGTGSDEQYF
V gene: TRBV27
CDR3 length: 15
J gene: TRBJ2-7
D gene: TRBD1
clone size: -

CDR3 DNA: TGTGCCAGCAGTTACGGTTGGTCTAGCGGGGAGCTGTTTTTT
CDR3 protein: CASSYGWSSGELFF
V gene: TRBV6-5
CDR3 length: 14
J gene: TRBJ2-2
D gene: -
clone size: -

CDR3 DNA: TGTGCCAGCAGCTTAGTAGGGTATGATGAGCAGTTCTTC
CDR3 protein: CASSLVGYDEQFF
V gene: TRBV7-9
CDR3 length: 13
J gene: TRBJ2-1
D gene: -
clone size: -

CDR3 DNA: TGTGCCAGCAGCGTCGACAGGGGAAGTGGCTACACCTTC
CDR3 protein: CASSVDRGSGYTF
V gene: TRBV9
CDR3 length: 13
J gene: TRBJ1-2
D gene: TRBD1
clone size: -

CDR3 DNA: TGTGCCAGCTCCCTCTCACCGGGGGAGACCCAGTACTTC
CDR3 protein: CASSLSPGETQYF
V gene: TRBV18
CDR3 length: 13
J gene: TRBJ2-5
D gene: -
clone size: medium-sized

CDR3 DNA: TGTGCCAGCGTGCTATTAGGGGTTCTCACTGAAGCTTTCTTT
CDR3 protein: CASVLLGVLTEAFF
V gene: TRBV2
CDR3 length: 14
J gene: TRBJ1-1
D gene: -
clone size: -

CDR3 DNA: TGCGCCAGCAGCCTTGCCCAAGACGTTTCCTACGAGCAGTACTTC
CDR3 protein: CASSLAQDVSYEQYF
V gene: TRBV4-3
CDR3 length: 15
J gene: TRBJ2-7
D gene: -
clone size: -

CDR3 DNA: TGTGCCAGCAGCCTGACAGGGCCGGGAAACACCATATATTTT
CDR3 protein: CASSLTGPGNTIYF
V gene: TRBV7-2
CDR3 length: 14
J gene: TRBJ1-3
D gene: TRBD1
clone size: -

CDR3 DNA: TGTGCCAGCAGCGAGACAGTGACCTATGGCTACACCTTC
CDR3 protein: CASSETVTYGYTF
V gene: TRBV5-6
CDR3 length: 13
J gene: TRBJ1-2
D gene: -
clone size: -

CDR3 DNA: TGTGCAAGTCGCTTAGATATCCCCGGACAGGGGGAGAACACTGAAGCTTTCTTT
CDR3 protein: CASRLDIPGQGENTEAFF
V gene: TRBV12-2
CDR3 length: 18
J gene: TRBJ1-1
D gene: -
clone size: -

CDR3 DNA: TGCGCCAGCAGCCAAACCCATAGCGGGATCCACTACGAGCAGTACTTC
CDR3 protein: CASSQTHSGIHYEQYF
V gene: TRBV4-1
CDR3 length: 16
J gene: TRBJ2-7
D gene: TRBD2
clone size: -

CDR3 DNA: TGTGCCAGCAGCGCCGGGACTAGCGGGAGTTGGGGACACCATGAGCAGTTCTTC
CDR3 protein: CASSAGTSGSWGHHEQFF
V gene: TRBV7-6
CDR3 length: 18
J gene: TRBJ2-1
D gene: TRBD2
clone size: -

CDR3 DNA: TGTGCCAGCAGTTTATTTCCTTCGCGTGCTAGGACAGATACGCAGTATTTT
CDR3 protein: CASSLFPSRARTDTQYF
V gene: TRBV28
CDR3 length: 17
J gene: TRBJ2-3
D gene: -
clone size: many

CDR3 DNA: TGTGCCAGCAGCTTGGAGCTCAGCGCCCCGGATGGCTACACCTTC
CDR3 protein: CASSLELSAPDGYTF
V gene: TRBV5-6
CDR3 length: 15
J gene: TRBJ1-2
D gene: -
clone size: -

CDR3 DNA: TGTGCCAGCAGCTTAGATTCTAGCGGGGGCGGTACGCAGTATTTT
CDR3 protein: CASSLDSSGGGTQYF
V gene: TRBV7-2
CDR3 length: 15
J gene: TRBJ2-3
D gene: TRBD2
clone size: once

CDR3 DNA: TGTGCCAGCGCACGGGGCAATGACGACTATGGCTACACCTTC
CDR3 protein: CASARGNDDYGYTF
V gene: TRBV4-2
CDR3 length: 14
J gene: TRBJ1-2
D gene: -
clone size: -

CDR3 DNA: TGTGCCAGTAGTATAGTGAACTCCCAAGAGACCCAGTACTTC
CDR3 protein: CASSIVNSQETQYF
V gene: TRBV19
CDR3 length: 14
J gene: TRBJ2-5
D gene: -
clone size: -

CDR3 DNA: TGCGCCAGCAGTGATCCAGGGCGGGAAAAACTGTTTTTT
CDR3 protein: CASSDPGREKLFF
V gene: TRBV10-2
CDR3 length: 13
J gene: TRBJ1-4
D gene: -
clone size: -

CDR3 DNA: TGTGCCAGCAGTTTTAGTATCCCGGGACCGAACAACTATGGCTACACCTTC
CDR3 protein: CASSFSIPGPNNYGYTF
V gene: TRBV28
CDR3 length: 17
J gene: TRBJ1-2
D gene: -
clone size: few

CDR3 DNA: TGTGCCACCAGCAGAACCTCGAAGGGCGGGGGATCCCCACTAAGCGAGCAGTACTTC
CDR3 protein: CATSRTSKGGGSPLSEQYF
V gene: TRBV15
CDR3 length: 19
J gene: TRBJ2-7
D gene: TRBD2
clone size: -

CDR3 DNA: TGCGCCAGCAGCCTTTCGGGGATTATTATAGATACGCAGTATTTT
CDR3 protein: CASSLSGIIIDTQYF
V gene: TRBV4-1
CDR3 length: 15
J gene: TRBJ2-3
D gene: -
clone size: -

CDR3 DNA: TGTGCCAGCAGTTCCGGGACAGGGATCCAGCCCCAGCATTTT
CDR3 protein: CASSSGTGIQPQHF
V gene: TRBV28
CDR3 length: 14
J gene: TRBJ1-5
D gene: TRBD1
clone size: -

CDR3 DNA: TGTGCCAGCAGCTTACAGCGGACCAGTATAATGGAGACCCAGTACTTC
CDR3 protein: CASSLQRTSIMETQYF
V gene: TRBV11-2
CDR3 length: 16
J gene: TRBJ2-5
D gene: -
clone size: -

CDR3 DNA: TGTGCCAGCAGCGTAGCCCCAACGAGCACAGATACGCAGTATTTT
CDR3 protein: CASSVAPTSTDTQYF
V gene: TRBV9
CDR3 length: 15
J gene: TRBJ2-3
D gene: -
clone size: -

CDR3 DNA: TGCGCCAGCAGCGGAGACAGTGGCTATGGCTACACCTTC
CDR3 protein: CASSGDSGYGYTF
V gene: TRBV5-1
CDR3 length: 13
J gene: TRBJ1-2
D gene: -
clone size: -

CDR3 DNA: TGTGCCAGCTACCGGGACAGAGCTCCCTCTGGGGCCAACGTCCTGACTTTC
CDR3 protein: CASYRDRAPSGANVLTF
V gene: TRBV30
CDR3 length: 17
J gene: TRBJ2-6
D gene: TRBD1
clone size: -

CDR3 DNA: TGCGCCAGCAGACAAGACGTCTCTCGCCCTGAAGCTTTCTTT
CDR3 protein: CASRQDVSRPEAFF
V gene: TRBV4-1
CDR3 length: 14
J gene: TRBJ1-1
D gene: -
clone size: -

CDR3 DNA: TGTGCCAGCAGTTACTCGAGGGACAGCTACGAGCAGTACTTC
CDR3 protein: CASSYSRDSYEQYF
V gene: TRBV6-6
CDR3 length: 14
J gene: TRBJ2-7
D gene: TRBD1
clone size: -

CDR3 DNA: TGTGCCAGCAGTCCCCGGACTATCCAAGAGACCCAGTACTTC
CDR3 protein: CASSPRTIQETQYF
V gene: TRBV27
CDR3 length: 14
J gene: TRBJ2-5
D gene: -
clone size: -

CDR3 DNA: TGTGCCAGTTTTACAGGGGCTGGAGAGCAGTACTTC
CDR3 protein: CASFTGAGEQYF
V gene: TRBV6-5
CDR3 length: 12
J gene: TRBJ2-7
D gene: TRBD1
clone size: once

CDR3 DNA: TGTGCCAGCAGCTTTACAGGGGGCCGAGAGACCCAGTACTTC
CDR3 protein: CASSFTGGRETQYF
V gene: TRBV9
CDR3 length: 14
J gene: TRBJ2-5
D gene: TRBD1
clone size: -

CDR3 DNA: TGTGCCAGCAGCTTGGTGGCCCTGCCAGATACGCAGTATTTT
CDR3 protein: CASSLVALPDTQYF
V gene: TRBV5-4
CDR3 length: 14
J gene: TRBJ2-3
D gene: -
clone size: -

CDR3 DNA: TGTGCCAGCAGTGACCTGGGGGCAAGAGTAGATACGCAGTATTTT
CDR3 protein: CASSDLGARVDTQYF
V gene: TRBV2
CDR3 length: 15
J gene: TRBJ2-3
D gene: -
clone size: -

CDR3 DNA: TGTGCCAGCAGTGGTGTCGGACCTTTCTCTGGAAACACCATATATTTT
CDR3 protein: CASSGVGPFSGNTIYF
V gene: TRBV2
CDR3 length: 16
J gene: TRBJ1-3
D gene: -
clone size: -

CDR3 DNA: TGTGCCAGCAGCGTAGCTTTGGAGGGTCAAGAGACCCAGTACTTC
CDR3 protein: CASSVALEGQETQYF
V gene: TRBV9
CDR3 length: 15
J gene: TRBJ2-5
D gene: -
clone size: few

CDR3 DNA: TGTGCCAGTAGTTCCCCGACTATCTATACGCAGTATTTT
CDR3 protein: CASSSPTIYTQYF
V gene: TRBV19
CDR3 length: 13
J gene: TRBJ2-3
D gene: -
clone size: -

CDR3 DNA: TGTGCCAGCAGCCGAGCCGGGGGACAAGAGACCCAGTACTTC
CDR3 protein: CASSRAGGQETQYF
V gene: TRBV11-3
CDR3 length: 14
J gene: TRBJ2-5
D gene: -
clone size: -

CDR3 DNA: TGTGCCAGCAGCTTCGGGGGGCAAACTGAAGCTTTCTTT
CDR3 protein: CASSFGGQTEAFF
V gene: TRBV7-9
CDR3 length: 13
J gene: TRBJ1-1
D gene: -
clone size: -

CDR3 DNA: TGTGCCTGGAGGAATACTAACTATGGCTACACCTTC
CDR3 protein: CAWRNTNYGYTF
V gene: TRBV30
CDR3 length: 12
J gene: TRBJ1-2
D gene: -
clone size: -

CDR3 DNA: TGTGCCAGCAGCTTTTCCGAGGGACACCGTAACACTGAAGCTTTCTTT
CDR3 protein: CASSFSEGHRNTEAFF
V gene: TRBV7-9
CDR3 length: 16
J gene: TRBJ1-1
D gene: -
clone size: -

CDR3 DNA: TGTGCCTGGGGCCAAAGATCGAACTATGGCTACACCTTC
CDR3 protein: CAWGQRSNYGYTF
V gene: TRBV30
CDR3 length: 13
J gene: TRBJ1-2
D gene: -
clone size: -

CDR3 DNA: TGTGCCAGCAGTGAATCAGGGGCTGGATATGGCTACACCTTC
CDR3 protein: CASSESGAGYGYTF
V gene: TRBV25-1
CDR3 length: 14
J gene: TRBJ1-2
D gene: -
clone size: -

CDR3 DNA: TGTGCCAGCAGCAAAAAGGGGGCAGGGGCCCCCTATGGCTACACCTTC
CDR3 protein: CASSKKGAGAPYGYTF
V gene: TRBV21-1
CDR3 length: 16
J gene: TRBJ1-2
D gene: -
clone size: -

CDR3 DNA: TGTGCCTGGGCCAAGGGATACCAGCCCCAGCATTTT
CDR3 protein: CAWAKGYQPQHF
V gene: TRBV30
CDR3 length: 12
J gene: TRBJ1-5
D gene: -
clone size: few

CDR3 DNA: TGCAGCGTCGACCGTGAGACCCTAATCACAGATACGCAGTATTTT
CDR3 protein: CSVDRETLITDTQYF
V gene: TRBV29-1
CDR3 length: 15
J gene: TRBJ2-3
D gene: -
clone size: -

CDR3 DNA: TGTGCCAGCAGGGATCTACATGGCTACACCTTC
CDR3 protein: CASRDLHGYTF
V gene: TRBV6-1
CDR3 length: 11
J gene: TRBJ1-2
D gene: -
clone size: -

CDR3 DNA: TGTGCCAGTAGTAATCAACCAGGGAGGTCCCAAGAGACCCAGTACTTC
CDR3 protein: CASSNQPGRSQETQYF
V gene: TRBV19
CDR3 length: 16
J gene: TRBJ2-5
D gene: -
clone size: -

CDR3 DNA: TGTGCCAGCAGCCAAGATATGGGGGGGAACCTTCAACATTTT
CDR3 protein: CASSQDMGGNLQHF
V gene: TRBV4-2
CDR3 length: 14
J gene: TRBJ1-3
D gene: -
clone size: once

CDR3 DNA: TGTGCCAGCAGCCACGGGCTCCGGGGGCCCGGAGCCGGGGAGCTGTTTTTT
CDR3 protein: CASSHGLRGPGAGELFF
V gene: TRBV4-2
CDR3 length: 17
J gene: TRBJ2-2
D gene: -
clone size: once

CDR3 DNA: TGTGCCAGCTCAGTCACGCAGGGCCCCACTAATGAAAAACTGTTTTTT
CDR3 protein: CASSVTQGPTNEKLFF
V gene: TRBV18
CDR3 length: 16
J gene: TRBJ1-4
D gene: -
clone size: -

CDR3 DNA: TGTGCCAGCAGCTTAACCCCCGGGACTGAAGCTTTCTTT
CDR3 protein: CASSLTPGTEAFF
V gene: TRBV11-3
CDR3 length: 13
J gene: TRBJ1-1
D gene: -
clone size: -

CDR3 DNA: TGTGCCAGCAGCGGTAGCGGGAGGGCCTGGCAAGAGACCCAGTACTTC
CDR3 protein: CASSGSGRAWQETQYF
V gene: TRBV9
CDR3 length: 16
J gene: TRBJ2-5
D gene: TRBD2
clone size: -

CDR3 DNA: TGCGCCAGCAGCTTGTCCGGGACTAGCGGGGGGAGTGAGCAGTTCTTC
CDR3 protein: CASSLSGTSGGSEQFF
V gene: TRBV5-1
CDR3 length: 16
J gene: TRBJ2-1
D gene: TRBD2
clone size: -

CDR3 DNA: TGTGCCAGTAGTATCCTTCTAGGGGCAAGGTACGAGCAGTACTTC
CDR3 protein: CASSILLGARYEQYF
V gene: TRBV19
CDR3 length: 15
J gene: TRBJ2-7
D gene: -
clone size: -